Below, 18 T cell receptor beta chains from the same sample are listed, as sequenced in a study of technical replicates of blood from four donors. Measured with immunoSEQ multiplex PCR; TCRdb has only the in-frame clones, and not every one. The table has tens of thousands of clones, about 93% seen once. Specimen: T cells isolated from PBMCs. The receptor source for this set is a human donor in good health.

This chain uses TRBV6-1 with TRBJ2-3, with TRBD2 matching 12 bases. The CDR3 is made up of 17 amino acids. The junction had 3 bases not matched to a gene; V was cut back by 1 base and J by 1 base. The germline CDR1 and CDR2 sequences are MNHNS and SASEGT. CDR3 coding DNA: TGTGCCAGCAGTGAAGTCCCTAGCGGGAGGGGCACAGATACGCAGTATTTT. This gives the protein CASSEVPSGRGTDTQYF.

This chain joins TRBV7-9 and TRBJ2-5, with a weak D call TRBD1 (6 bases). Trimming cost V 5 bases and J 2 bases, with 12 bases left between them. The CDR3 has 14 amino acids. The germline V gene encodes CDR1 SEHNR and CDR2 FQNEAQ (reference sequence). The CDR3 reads CASSVLQGQETQYF. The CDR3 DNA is TGTGCCAGCAGCGTATTACAGGGTCAAGAGACCCAGTACTTC.

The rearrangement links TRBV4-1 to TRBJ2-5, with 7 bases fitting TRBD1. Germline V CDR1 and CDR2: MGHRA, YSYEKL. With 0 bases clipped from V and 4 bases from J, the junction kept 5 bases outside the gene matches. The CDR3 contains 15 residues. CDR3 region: CASSQDPRQGETQYF. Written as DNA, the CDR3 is TGCGCCAGCAGCCAAGATCCCAGACAGGGAGAGACCCAGTACTTC.

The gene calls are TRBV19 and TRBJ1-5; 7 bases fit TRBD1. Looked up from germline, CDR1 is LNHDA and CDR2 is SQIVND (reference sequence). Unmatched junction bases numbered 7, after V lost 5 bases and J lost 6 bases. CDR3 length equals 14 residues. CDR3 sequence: CASSPPGGLQPQHF. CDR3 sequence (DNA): TGTGCCAGTAGTCCCCCAGGGGGACTTCAGCCCCAGCATTTT. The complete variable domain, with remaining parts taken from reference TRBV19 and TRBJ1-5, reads DGGITQSPKYLFRKEGQNVTLSCEQNLNHDAMYWYRQDPGQGLRLIYYSQIVNDFQKGDIAEGYSVSREKKESFPLTVTSAQKNPTAFYLCASSPPGGLQPQHFGDGTRLSIL.

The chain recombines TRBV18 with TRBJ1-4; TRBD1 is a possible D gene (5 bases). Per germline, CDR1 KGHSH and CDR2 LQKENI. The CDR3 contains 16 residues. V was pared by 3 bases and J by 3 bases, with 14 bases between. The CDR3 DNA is TGTGCCAGCTCACCTGAACAGGTCCTGGCTAATGAAAAACTGTTTTTT. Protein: CASSPEQVLANEKLFF. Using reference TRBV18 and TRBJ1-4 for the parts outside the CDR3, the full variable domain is NAGVMQNPRHLVRRRGQEARLRCSPMKGHSHVYWYRQLPEEGLKFMVYLQKENIIDESGMPKERFSAEFPKEGPSILRIQQVVRGDSAAYFCASSPEQVLANEKLFFGSGTQLSVL.

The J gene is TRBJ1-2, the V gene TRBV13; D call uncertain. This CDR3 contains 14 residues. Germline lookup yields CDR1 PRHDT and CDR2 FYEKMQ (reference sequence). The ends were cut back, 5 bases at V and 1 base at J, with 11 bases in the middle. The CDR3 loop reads CASSRHQHNYGYTF. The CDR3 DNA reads TGTGCCAGCAGCCGACACCAACATAACTATGGCTACACCTTC. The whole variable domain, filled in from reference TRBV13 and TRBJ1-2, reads AAGVIQSPRHLIKEKRETATLKCYPIPRHDTVYWYQQGPGQDPQFLISFYEKMQSDKGSIPDRFSAQQFSDYHSELNMSSLELGDSALYFCASSRHQHNYGYTFGSGTRLTVV.

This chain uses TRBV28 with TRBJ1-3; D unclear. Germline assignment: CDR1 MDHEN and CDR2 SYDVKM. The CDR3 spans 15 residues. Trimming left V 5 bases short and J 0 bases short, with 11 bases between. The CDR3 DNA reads TGTGCCAGCAGTCGTGGCGGGTACTCTGGAAACACCATATATTTT. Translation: CASSRGGYSGNTIYF.

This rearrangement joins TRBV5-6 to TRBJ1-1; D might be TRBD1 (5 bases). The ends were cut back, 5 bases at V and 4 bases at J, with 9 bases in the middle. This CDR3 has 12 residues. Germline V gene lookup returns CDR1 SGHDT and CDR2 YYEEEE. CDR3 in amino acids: CASSQGVTEAFF. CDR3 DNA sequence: TGTGCCAGCAGTCAGGGTGTCACTGAAGCTTTCTTT.

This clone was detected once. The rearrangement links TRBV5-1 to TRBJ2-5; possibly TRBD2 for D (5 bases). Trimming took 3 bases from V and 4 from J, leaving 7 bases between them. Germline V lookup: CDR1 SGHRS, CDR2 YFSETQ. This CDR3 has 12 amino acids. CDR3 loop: CASSSGVETQYF. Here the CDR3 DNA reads TGCGCCAGCAGCTCCGGGGTAGAGACCCAGTACTTC.

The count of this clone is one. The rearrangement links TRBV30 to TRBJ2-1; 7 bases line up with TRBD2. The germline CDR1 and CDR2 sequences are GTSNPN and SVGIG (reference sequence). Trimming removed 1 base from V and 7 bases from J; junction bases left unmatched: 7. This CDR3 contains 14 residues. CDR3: CAWSGGGSLNEQFF. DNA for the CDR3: TGTGCCTGGAGTGGAGGCGGGAGTTTAAATGAGCAGTTCTTC.

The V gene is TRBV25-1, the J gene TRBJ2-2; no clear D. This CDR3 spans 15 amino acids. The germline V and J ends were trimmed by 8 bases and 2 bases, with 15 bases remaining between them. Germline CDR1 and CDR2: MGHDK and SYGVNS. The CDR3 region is CASDSGARNTGELFF. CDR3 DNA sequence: TGTGCCAGCGATTCCGGAGCCCGAAACACCGGGGAGCTGTTTTTT.

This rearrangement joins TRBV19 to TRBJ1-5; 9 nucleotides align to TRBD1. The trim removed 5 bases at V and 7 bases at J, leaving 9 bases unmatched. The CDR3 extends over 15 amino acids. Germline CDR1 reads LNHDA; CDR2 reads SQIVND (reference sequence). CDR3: CASSETGGAGQPQHF. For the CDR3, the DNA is TGTGCCAGTAGTGAAACAGGGGGCGCGGGCCAGCCCCAGCATTTT.

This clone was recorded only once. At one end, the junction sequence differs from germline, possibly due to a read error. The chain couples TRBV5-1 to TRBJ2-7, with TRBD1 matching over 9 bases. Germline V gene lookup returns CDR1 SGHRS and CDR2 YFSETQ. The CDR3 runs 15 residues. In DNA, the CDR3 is TGCGCCAGCGGAATGGGGACAGGGTTCTCCTACGAGCAGTATTTC. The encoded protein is CASGMGTGFSYEQYF.

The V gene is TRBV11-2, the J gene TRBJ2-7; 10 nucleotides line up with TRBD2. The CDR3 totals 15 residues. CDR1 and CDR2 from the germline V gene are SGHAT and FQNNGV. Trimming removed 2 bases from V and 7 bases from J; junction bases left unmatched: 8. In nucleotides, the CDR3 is TGTGCCAGCAGCTTACTAGCGGGAGTTCGAAGGGAGCAGTACTTC. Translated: CASSLLAGVRREQYF.

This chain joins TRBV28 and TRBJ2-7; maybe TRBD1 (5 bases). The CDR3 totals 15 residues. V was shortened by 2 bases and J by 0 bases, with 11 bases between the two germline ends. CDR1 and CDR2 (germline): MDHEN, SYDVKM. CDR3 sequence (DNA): TGTGCCAGCAGTTTACCAGGACACCACTCCTACGAGCAGTACTTC. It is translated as CASSLPGHHSYEQYF.

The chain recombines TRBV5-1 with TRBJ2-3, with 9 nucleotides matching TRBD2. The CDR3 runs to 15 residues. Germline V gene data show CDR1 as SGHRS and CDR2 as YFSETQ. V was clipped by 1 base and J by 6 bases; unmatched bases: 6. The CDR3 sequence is CASSLSSGNQDTQYF. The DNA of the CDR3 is TGCGCCAGCAGCTTGTCTAGCGGGAATCAGGATACGCAGTATTTT.

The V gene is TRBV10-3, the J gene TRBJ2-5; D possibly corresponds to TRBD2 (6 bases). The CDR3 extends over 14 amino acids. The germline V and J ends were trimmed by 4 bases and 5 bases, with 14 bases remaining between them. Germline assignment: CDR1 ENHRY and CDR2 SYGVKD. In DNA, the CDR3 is TGTGCCATCAGTGCAAACGGGAGAAGCGAGACCCAGTACTTC. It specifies CAISANGRSETQYF.

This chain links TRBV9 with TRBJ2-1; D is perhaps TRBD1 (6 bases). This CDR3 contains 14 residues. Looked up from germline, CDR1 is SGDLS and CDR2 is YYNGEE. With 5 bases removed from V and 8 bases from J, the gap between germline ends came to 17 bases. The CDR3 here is CASRPGHPSDEQFF. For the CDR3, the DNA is TGTGCCAGCAGACCGGGACACCCGTCGGATGAGCAGTTCTTC.